The clone carrying this T cell receptor beta chain is a singleton in its sample. This entry is derived from a study of blood T cell repertoires in COVID-19. From germline, CDR1 is SGDLS and CDR2 YYNGEE. CDR3 length equals 13 residues. V gave up 4 bases and J gave up 7 bases, with 14 bases separating them. Assay used: immunoSEQ multiplex PCR; TCRdb lists only in-frame clones, some missing. Of about 170,000 clones in the sample, roughly 88% were seen once. The source material was peripheral blood. The sequence derives from a man younger than 30 with COVID-19, enrolled during active disease. The rearrangement joins TRBV9 to TRBJ1-1; no definite D call. CDR3 sequence (DNA): TGTGCCAGCAGCCCGCCGAGGGCTGTTGAAGCTTTCTTT. Translating it yields CASSPPRAVEAFF.